This T cell receptor (beta chain) is drawn from a study of blood T cells in healthy people across ages. Study observations and caveats: Those diversity estimates obtained from one million T cells were thought to be underestimates. Donor CMV status, an unknown factor, possibly confounded changes in expanded clonotypes.

Then a second PCR, running roughly 7 to 11 cycles, was carried out with a sample-barcoded 5' primer and a J-beta primer mix. TCRdb processed the 5' RACE reads anew with MiXCR; each CDR3 protein has one entry. The sample lists more than 500,000 distinct CDR3 sequences; around a quarter were seen once. With respect to this clonotype: What it binds is not known.

The same sample was also used in a study of T cells of mothers and their children. This second study says: The study found thymic selection shapes TCR recombination output similarly in related and unrelated pairs.

This clonotype was sampled from a boy aged 2 to 10 in good health. The sample taken for sequencing was blood.

The CDR3 spells CASSLGQGVNLDVQYF. The CDR3 coding sequence is TGTGCCAGCAGTTTAGGACAGGGGGTCAACTTGGACGTTCAGTACTTC. The chain has TRBV28 and TRBJ2-4; TRBD1 agrees at 10 bases. Germline V gene sequence: CDR1 MDHEN, CDR2 SYDVKM. V lost 2 bases to trimming and J lost 11 bases; unmatched junction nucleotides: 12. This CDR3 comprises 16 residues.